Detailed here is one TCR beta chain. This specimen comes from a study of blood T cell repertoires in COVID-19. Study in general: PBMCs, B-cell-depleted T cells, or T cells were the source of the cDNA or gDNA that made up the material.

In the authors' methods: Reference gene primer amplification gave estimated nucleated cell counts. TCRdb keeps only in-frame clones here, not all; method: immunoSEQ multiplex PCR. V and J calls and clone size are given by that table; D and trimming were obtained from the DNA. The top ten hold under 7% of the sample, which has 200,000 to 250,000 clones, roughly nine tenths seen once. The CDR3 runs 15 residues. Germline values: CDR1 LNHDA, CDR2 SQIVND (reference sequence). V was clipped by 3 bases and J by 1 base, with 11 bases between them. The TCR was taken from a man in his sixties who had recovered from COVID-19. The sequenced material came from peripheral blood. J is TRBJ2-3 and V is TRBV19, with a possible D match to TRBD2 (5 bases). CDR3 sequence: CASSIERSGTDTQYF. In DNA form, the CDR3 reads TGTGCCAGTAGTATTGAGCGGTCAGGCACAGATACGCAGTATTTT.